This TCR beta chain was found in a study of spatial heterogeneity in lung cancer. As for the study in general: Sequencing consistently turned up more beta-chain sequences than alpha-chain sequences. The average count in raw reads for each unique TCR and UMI combination exceeded eight appearances.

This clonotype was counted a few times. Its specificity is not known. TCRdb itself ran the 5' RACE reads through MiXCR, one entry per CDR3 protein. The sample contains tens of thousands of distinct CDR3 sequences, roughly 13% of which appear only once. Time point in this sample: sample taken at primary tumor resection. Unsorted samples of tumor, nontumor lung or frozen PBMC had their whole RNA sequenced. Study results and limitations: More often at tumor resection than at routine follow-up, ubiquitous expanded tumor TCRs were detected in the blood.

The CDR3 spans 13 residues. Germline V CDR1 and CDR2: GTSNPN, SVGIG (reference sequence). Trimming cost V 3 bases and J 5 bases, with 11 bases left between them. This clonotype originated in a male donor with early-stage non-small cell lung cancer. The material was PBMCs, obtained at surgery. J is TRBJ1-5 and V is TRBV30, with D unresolved. The CDR3 spells CAWSRKGDQPQHF. DNA of the CDR3: TGTGCCTGGAGCCGGAAGGGAGATCAGCCCCAGCATTTT.